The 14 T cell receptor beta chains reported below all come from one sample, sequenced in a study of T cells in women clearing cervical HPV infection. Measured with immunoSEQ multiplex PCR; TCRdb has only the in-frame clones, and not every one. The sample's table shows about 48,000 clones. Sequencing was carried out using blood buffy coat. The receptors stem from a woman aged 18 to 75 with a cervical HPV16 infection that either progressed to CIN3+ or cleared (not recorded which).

The part of the CDR3 DNA that was read is TGTGCCTTGCCGGGACAGGCGTATGGC. Protein product: CALPGQAYG. The CDR3, in full, reads CALPGQAYGYTF. The rearrangement uses TRBV2 and TRBJ1-2, with 8 positions matching TRBD1. From the germline J gene comes the end of the CDR3, since the read stops 3 residues before it. Germline trimming cut 11 bases from V and 5 bases from J; bases unmatched to any gene: 7. CDR1 and CDR2 (germline): SNHLY, FYNNEI. The CDR3 covers 12 residues.

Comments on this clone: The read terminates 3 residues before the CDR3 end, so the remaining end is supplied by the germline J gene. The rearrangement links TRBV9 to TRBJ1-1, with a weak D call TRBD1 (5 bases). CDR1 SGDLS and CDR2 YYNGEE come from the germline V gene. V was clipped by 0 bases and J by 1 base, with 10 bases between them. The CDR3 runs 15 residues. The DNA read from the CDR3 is TGTGCCAGCAGCGTAGGCTTGGGGGGGAACACTGAA. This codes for CASSVGLGGNTE. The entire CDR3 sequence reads CASSVGLGGNTEAFF.

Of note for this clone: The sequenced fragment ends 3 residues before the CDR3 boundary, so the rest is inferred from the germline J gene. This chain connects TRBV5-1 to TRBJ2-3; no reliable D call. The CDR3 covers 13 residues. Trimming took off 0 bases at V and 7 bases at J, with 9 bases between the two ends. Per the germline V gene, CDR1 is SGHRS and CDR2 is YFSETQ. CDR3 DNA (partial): TGCGCCAGCAGCTTGGACCCTACCAATACG. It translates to CASSLDPTNT. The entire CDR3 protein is CASSLDPTNTQYF.

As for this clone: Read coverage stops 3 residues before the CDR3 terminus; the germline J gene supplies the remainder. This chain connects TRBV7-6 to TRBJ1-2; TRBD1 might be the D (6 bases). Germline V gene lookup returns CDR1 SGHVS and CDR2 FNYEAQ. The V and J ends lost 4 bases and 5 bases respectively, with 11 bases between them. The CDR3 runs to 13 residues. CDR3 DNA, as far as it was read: TGTGCCAGCAGCTATAGGGGGTTTTATGGC. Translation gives CASSYRGFYG. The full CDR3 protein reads CASSYRGFYGYTF.

The CDR3 region is CATPAMDRCDPRGRDTQYF. CDR3 DNA (partial): TGTGCCACCCCCGCCATGGACAGGTGTGATCCTCGGGGTCGCGATACG. This rearrangement joins TRBV19 to TRBJ2-3; 7 bases fit TRBD1. From the germline J gene comes the end of the CDR3, since the read stops 3 residues before it. Germline CDR1 is LNHDA and CDR2 is SQIVND (reference sequence). Trimming at V came to 10 bases and at J to 6 bases, leaving 28 bases not matched to a gene. The CDR3 runs 19 residues.

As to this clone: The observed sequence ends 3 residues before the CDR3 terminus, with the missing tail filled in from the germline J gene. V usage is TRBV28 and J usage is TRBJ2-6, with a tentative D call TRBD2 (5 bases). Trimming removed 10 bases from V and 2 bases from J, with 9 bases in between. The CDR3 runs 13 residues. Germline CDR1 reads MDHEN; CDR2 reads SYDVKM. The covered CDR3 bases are TGTGCCACCGCGGAGGCTGGGGCCAACGTC. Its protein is CATAEAGANV. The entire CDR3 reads CATAEAGANVLTF.

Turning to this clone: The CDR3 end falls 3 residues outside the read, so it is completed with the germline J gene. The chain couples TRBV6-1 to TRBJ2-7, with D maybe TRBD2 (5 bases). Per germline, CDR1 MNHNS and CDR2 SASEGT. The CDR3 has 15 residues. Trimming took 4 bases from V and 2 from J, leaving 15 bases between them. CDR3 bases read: TGTGCCAGCAGTGCCGGAGCGGACGGAACCTACGAG. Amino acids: CASSAGADGTYE. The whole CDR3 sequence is CASSAGADGTYEQYF.

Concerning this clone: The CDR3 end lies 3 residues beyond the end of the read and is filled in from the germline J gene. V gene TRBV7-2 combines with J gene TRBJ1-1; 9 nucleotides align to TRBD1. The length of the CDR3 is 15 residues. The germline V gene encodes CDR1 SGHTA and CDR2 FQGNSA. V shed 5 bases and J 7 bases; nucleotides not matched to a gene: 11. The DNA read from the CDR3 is TGTGCCAGCAGCACCACAGGGGGCATCAGTGTTGAA. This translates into CASSTTGGISVE. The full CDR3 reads CASSTTGGISVEAFF.

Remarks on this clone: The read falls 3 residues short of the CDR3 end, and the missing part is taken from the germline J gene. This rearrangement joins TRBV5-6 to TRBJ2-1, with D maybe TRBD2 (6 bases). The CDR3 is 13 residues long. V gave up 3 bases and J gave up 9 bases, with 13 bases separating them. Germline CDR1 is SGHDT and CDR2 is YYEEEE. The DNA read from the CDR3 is TGTGCCAGCAGCTCGACTAGGCACCCTGAG. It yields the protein CASSSTRHPE. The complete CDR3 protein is CASSSTRHPEQFF.

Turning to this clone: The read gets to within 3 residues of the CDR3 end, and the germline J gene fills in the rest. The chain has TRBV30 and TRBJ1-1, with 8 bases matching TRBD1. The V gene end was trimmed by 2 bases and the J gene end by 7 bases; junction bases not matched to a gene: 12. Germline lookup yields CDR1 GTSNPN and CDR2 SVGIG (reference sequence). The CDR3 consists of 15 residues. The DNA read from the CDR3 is TGTGCCTGGAGTCCCGGGGAACAGGGGGTCGGTGAA. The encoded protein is CAWSPGEQGVGE. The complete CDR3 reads CAWSPGEQGVGEAFF.

The sequenced part of the CDR3 DNA is TGCGCCAGCAGCAAAAGGACTAGCGGGGGGGGTACG. Amino acid sequence: CASSKRTSGGGT. The CDR3 as a whole reads CASSKRTSGGGTQYF. The genes are TRBV5-1 and TRBJ2-3; 15 bases agree with TRBD2. The read gets to within 3 residues of the CDR3 end, and the germline J gene fills in the rest. There are 15 residues in the CDR3. From germline, CDR1 is SGHRS and CDR2 YFSETQ. The ends lost 4 bases at V and 8 bases at J; junction bases unmatched: 5.

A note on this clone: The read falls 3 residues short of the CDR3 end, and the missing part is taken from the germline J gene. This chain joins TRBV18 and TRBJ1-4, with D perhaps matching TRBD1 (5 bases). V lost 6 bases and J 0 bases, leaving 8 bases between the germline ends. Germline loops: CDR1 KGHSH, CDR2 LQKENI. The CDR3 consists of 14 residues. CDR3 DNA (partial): TGTGCCAGCTCTTCGACAGCAACTAATGAAAAA. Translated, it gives CASSSTATNEK. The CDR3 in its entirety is CASSSTATNEKLFF.

The covered CDR3 bases are TGTGCCAGCTCACCAACACACCCCTCTGGAAACACC. Translation gives CASSPTHPSGNT. The whole CDR3 reads CASSPTHPSGNTIYF. This chain links TRBV18 with TRBJ1-3; D remains unclear. The CDR3 goes on 3 residues after the read ends, and that part is filled in from the germline J gene. The CDR3 contains 15 residues. With 2 bases removed from V and 0 bases from J, the gap between germline ends came to 8 bases. Germline lookup yields CDR1 KGHSH and CDR2 LQKENI.

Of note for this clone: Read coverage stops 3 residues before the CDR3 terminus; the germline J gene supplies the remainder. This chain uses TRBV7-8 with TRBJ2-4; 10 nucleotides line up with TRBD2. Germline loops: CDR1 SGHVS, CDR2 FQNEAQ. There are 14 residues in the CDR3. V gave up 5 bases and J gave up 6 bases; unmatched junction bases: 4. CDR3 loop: CASSPGTSANIQYF. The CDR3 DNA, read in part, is TGTGCCAGCAGCCCCGGGACTAGCGCAAACATT.